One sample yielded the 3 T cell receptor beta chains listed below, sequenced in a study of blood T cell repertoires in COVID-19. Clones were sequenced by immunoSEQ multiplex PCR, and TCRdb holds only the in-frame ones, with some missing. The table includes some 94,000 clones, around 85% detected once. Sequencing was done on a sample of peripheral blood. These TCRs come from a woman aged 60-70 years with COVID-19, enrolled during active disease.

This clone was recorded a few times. The CDR3 spells CASSFPDTGTQETQYF. The CDR3 DNA reads TGTGCCAGCAGCTTCCCTGATACCGGGACTCAAGAGACCCAGTACTTC. The chain employs TRBV5-4 and TRBJ2-5; D is perhaps TRBD2 (6 bases). The CDR3 is 16 residues long. Germline V gene lookup returns CDR1 SGHNT and CDR2 YYREEE (reference sequence). V was pared by 2 bases and J by 2 bases, with 16 bases between.

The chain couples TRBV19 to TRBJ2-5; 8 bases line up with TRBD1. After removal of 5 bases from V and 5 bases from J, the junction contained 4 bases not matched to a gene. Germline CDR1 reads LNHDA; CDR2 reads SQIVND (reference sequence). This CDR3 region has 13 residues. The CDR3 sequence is CASSLTGDETQYF. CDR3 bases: TGTGCCAGTAGTCTGACAGGGGACGAGACCCAGTACTTC.

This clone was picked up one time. As DNA, the CDR3 is TGTGCCAGCAGAAACAAGAACACTGAAGCTTTCTTT. It yields the protein CASRNKNTEAFF. This rearrangement joins TRBV6-5 to TRBJ1-1; D gene uncertain. Trimming removed 6 bases at V and 1 base at J, with 6 bases between. This CDR3 contains 12 residues. Germline loops: CDR1 MNHEY, CDR2 SVGAGI.